This T cell receptor (beta chain) was identified in a study of blood T cell repertoires in COVID-19. The data were produced by immunoSEQ multiplex PCR, yet TCRdb's version contains in-frame clones alone and is incomplete. This table has 180,000 or so clones, around 83% appearing once. Cohort 3 recovered donors had two negative PCRs, clearance, or symptom resolution. The CDR3 length is 14 residues. V gave up 4 bases and J gave up 0 bases, with 7 bases separating them. Germline lookup yields CDR1 SNHLY and CDR2 FYNNEI. Sequencing was done on a sample of PBMCs or T cells enriched from blood (not recorded which). This chain uses TRBV2 with TRBJ1-5; no clear D gene. The sequence was obtained from a man aged 45-65 years who had recovered from COVID-19. Here the CDR3 reads CASSGGYSNQPQHF. DNA for the CDR3: TGTGCCAGCAGTGGAGGGTATAGCAATCAGCCCCAGCATTTT.